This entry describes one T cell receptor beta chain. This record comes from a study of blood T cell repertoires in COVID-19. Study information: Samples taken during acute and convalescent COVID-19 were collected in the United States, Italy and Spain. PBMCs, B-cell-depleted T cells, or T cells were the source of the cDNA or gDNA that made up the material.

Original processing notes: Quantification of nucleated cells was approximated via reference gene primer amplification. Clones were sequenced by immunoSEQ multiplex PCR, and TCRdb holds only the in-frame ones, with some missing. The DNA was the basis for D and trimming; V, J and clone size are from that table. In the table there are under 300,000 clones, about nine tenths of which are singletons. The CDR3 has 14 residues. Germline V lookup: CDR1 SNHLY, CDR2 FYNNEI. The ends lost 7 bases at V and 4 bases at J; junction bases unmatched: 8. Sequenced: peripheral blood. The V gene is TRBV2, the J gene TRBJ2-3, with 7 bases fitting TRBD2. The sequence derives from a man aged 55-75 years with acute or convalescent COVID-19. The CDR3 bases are TGTGCCAGCATCCGGCGGGAGTCGTCAGATACGCAGTATTTT. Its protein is CASIRRESSDTQYF. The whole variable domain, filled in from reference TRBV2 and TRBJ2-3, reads EPEVTQTPSHQVTQMGQEVILRCVPISNHLYFYWYRQILGQKVEFLVSFYNNEISEKSEIFDDQFSVERPDGSNFTLKIRSTKLEDSAMYFCASIRRESSDTQYFGPGTRLTVL.